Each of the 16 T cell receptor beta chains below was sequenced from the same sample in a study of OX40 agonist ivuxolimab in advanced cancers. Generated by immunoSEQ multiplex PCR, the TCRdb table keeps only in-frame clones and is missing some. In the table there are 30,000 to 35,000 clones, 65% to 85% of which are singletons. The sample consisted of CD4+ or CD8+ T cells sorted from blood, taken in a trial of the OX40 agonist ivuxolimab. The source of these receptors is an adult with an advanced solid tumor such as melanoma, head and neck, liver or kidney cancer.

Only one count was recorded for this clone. The CDR3 DNA reads as TGCAGCGCGAACAGGGGGACGAACACCGGGGAGCTGTTTTTT. Residues: CSANRGTNTGELFF. The chain recombines TRBV29-1 with TRBJ2-2; 8 nucleotides match TRBD1. V trimming: 7 bases; J trimming: 0 bases; junction bases outside the gene matches: 4. The CDR3 extends over 14 amino acids. CDR1 and CDR2 from the germline V gene are SQVTM and ANQGSEA.

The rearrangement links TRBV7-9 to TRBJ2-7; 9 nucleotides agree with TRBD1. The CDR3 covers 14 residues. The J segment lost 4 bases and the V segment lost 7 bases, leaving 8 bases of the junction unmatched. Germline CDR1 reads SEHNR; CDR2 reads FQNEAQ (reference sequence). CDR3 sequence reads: CASTFGTGIYEQYF. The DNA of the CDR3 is TGTGCCAGCACATTCGGGACAGGGATTTACGAGCAGTACTTC.

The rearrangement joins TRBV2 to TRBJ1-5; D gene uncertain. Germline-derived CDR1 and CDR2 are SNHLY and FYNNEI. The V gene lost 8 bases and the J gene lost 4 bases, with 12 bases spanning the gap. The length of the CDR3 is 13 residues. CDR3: CASGDDGNQPQHF. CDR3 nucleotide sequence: TGTGCCAGCGGAGACGACGGTAATCAGCCCCAGCATTTT.

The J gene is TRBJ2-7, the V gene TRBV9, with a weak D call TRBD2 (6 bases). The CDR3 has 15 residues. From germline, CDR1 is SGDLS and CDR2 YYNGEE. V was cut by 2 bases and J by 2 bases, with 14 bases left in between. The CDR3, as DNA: TGTGCCAGCAGCGTGGGGGGTACCCCTACCTACGAGCAGTACTTC. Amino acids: CASSVGGTPTYEQYF.

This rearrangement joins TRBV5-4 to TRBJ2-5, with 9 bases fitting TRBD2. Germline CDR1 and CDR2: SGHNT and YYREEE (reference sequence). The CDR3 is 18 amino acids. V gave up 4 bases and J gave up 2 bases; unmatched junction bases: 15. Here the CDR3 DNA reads TGTGCCAGCAGCCTACCCGCCGGGGCTAGCGGGGCACAAGAGACCCAGTACTTC. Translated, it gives CASSLPAGASGAQETQYF.

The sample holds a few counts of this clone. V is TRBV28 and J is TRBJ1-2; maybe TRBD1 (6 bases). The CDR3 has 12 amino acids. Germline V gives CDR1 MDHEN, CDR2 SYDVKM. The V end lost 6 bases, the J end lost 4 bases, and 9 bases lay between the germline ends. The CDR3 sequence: CASRQGSYGYTF. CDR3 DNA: TGTGCCAGCAGACAGGGTAGCTATGGCTACACCTTC.

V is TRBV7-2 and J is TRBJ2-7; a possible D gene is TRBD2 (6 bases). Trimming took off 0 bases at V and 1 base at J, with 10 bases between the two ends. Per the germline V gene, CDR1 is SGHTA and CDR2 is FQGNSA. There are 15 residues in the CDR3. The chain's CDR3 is CASSLAFRGSYEQYF. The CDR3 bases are TGTGCCAGCAGCTTAGCGTTTCGGGGGTCCTACGAGCAGTACTTC.

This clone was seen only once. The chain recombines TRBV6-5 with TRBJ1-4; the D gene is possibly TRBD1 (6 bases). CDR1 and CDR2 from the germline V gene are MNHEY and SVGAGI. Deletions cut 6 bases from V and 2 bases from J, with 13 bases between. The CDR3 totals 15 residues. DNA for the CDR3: TGTGCCAGCAGCTCCGCGGGGGCCACTAATGAAAAACTGTTTTTT. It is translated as CASSSAGATNEKLFF.

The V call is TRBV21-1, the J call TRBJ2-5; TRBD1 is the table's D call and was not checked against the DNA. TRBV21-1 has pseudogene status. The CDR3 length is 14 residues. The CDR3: CASSKVDSQETQYF. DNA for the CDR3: TGTGCCAGCAGCAAAGTGGACAGCCAAGAGACCCAGTACTTC.

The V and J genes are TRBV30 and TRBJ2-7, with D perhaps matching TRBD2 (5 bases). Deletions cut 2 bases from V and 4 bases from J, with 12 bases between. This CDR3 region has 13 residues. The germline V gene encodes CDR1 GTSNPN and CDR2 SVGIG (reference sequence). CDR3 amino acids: CAWSRGYNYEQYF. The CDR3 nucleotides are TGTGCCTGGAGTCGCGGGTATAATTACGAGCAGTACTTC.

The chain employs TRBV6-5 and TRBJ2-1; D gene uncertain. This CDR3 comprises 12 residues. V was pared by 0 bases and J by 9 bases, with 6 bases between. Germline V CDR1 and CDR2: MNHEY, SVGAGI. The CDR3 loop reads CASSYSWSEQFF. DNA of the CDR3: TGTGCCAGCAGTTACTCCTGGAGTGAGCAGTTCTTC.

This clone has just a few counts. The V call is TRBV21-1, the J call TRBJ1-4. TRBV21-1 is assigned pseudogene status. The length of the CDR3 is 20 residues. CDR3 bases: TGTGCCAGCAGCAAATTTGCGATGAGAGGGGTTCGGTCCGCTAATGAAAAACTGTTTTTT. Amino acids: CASSKFAMRGVRSANEKLFF.

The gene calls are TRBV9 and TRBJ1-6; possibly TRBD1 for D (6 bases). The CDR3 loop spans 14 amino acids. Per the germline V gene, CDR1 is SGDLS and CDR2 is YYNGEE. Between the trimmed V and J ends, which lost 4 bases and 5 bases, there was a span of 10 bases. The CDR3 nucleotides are TGTGCCAGCAGCCTAACAGGGAATAATTCACCCCTCCACTTT. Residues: CASSLTGNNSPLHF.

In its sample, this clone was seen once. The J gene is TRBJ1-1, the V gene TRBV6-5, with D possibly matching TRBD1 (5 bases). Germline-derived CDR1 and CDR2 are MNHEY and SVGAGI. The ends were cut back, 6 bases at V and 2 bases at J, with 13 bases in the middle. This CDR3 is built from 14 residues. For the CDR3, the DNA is TGTGCCAGCAGCCAGTCGGGGACTAACACTGAAGCTTTCTTT. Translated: CASSQSGTNTEAFF.

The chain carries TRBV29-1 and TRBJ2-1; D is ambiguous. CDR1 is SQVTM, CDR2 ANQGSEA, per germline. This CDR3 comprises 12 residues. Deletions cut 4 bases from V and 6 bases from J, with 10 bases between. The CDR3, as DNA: TGCAGCGTTGGGGATATAGGCAATGAGCAGTTCTTC. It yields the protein CSVGDIGNEQFF.

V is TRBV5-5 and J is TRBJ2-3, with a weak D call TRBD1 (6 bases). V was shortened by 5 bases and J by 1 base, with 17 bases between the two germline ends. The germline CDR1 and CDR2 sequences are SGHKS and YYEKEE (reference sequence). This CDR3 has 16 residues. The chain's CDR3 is CASSLKQGSRTDTQYF. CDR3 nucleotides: TGTGCCAGCAGTCTAAAACAGGGTTCACGCACAGATACGCAGTATTTT.